This TCR beta chain was observed in a study of CD8 T cells in Susac syndrome. RNA, at about 0.45 to 1 ug, was reverse transcribed with random hexamers. MiXCR was run by TCRdb on the immunoSEQ multiplex PCR reads, yielding one entry per CDR3 protein. The sample has some 300,000 distinct CDR3 sequences, approximately 85% seen once. Trimming took 0 bases from V and 4 from J; bases not matched to a gene: 6. The CDR3 extends over 16 amino acids. Germline V gene sequence: CDR1 SEHNR, CDR2 FQNEAQ (reference sequence). The source of this sequence is a human donor with multiple sclerosis. The source material was CD8+ T cells from PBMCs. The chain uses TRBV7-9 and TRBJ2-7; 10 nucleotides agree with TRBD2. In DNA form, the CDR3 reads TGTGCCAGCAGCTTAGCAAGCGGGAGGGAAGCTTACGAGCAGTACTTC. Its translation: CASSLASGREAYEQYF.